This T cell receptor beta chain is from a study of blood T cell repertoires in COVID-19. Study-wide background: T cells, B-cell-depleted T cells, or PBMCs supplied cDNA or gDNA.

Recruited during active infection, patients (from Seattle) were subsequently followed longitudinally. Only in-frame clones appear in the TCRdb table, and some are missing; sequencing was by immunoSEQ multiplex PCR. The table has about 170,000 clones, over 80% seen once. CDR3 length equals 15 residues. CDR1 and CDR2 (germline): KGHDR, SFDVKD. Trimming left V 7 bases short and J 5 bases short, with 19 bases between. The chain has TRBV24-1 and TRBJ1-1; unclear D gene. The TCR originated in a woman of 80 years or more with COVID-19, enrolled during active disease. The sequenced sample consisted of peripheral blood. DNA of the CDR3: TGTGCCACCAGAGATAGTCGCAGTGGTGCTACTGAAGCTTTCTTT. Protein product: CATRDSRSGATEAFF.